The next 14 T cell receptor beta chains were all read from a single sample in a study of T-cell reconstitution after alpha-beta-depleted transplantation in children. Preparation of the TCRbeta library used unique molecular identifiers. From the PCR reads, TCRdb called clonotypes with MiXCR, one entry per CDR3 protein. The table records some 600,000 distinct CDR3 sequences, over 15% of them present only once. The sample in question was PBMCs from the stem cell graft donor, obtained from the stem cell graft. The receptors stem from a human donor who donated a stem cell graft to a child with acute myeloid leukemia.

The chain has TRBV7-2 and TRBJ2-1; 10 bases match TRBD1. CDR3 length equals 15 residues. Germline values: CDR1 SGHTA, CDR2 FQGNSA. The trim removed 5 bases at V and 3 bases at J, leaving 4 bases unmatched. For the CDR3, the DNA is TGTGCCAGCAGCGTTGGGACAGGGGTCTACAATGAGCAGTTCTTC. Protein sequence: CASSVGTGVYNEQFF.

This clonotype was seen a few times. In DNA, the CDR3 is TGTGCCAGCAGCTTAGAACTAGCGGGGACCTCCTACAATGAGCAGTTCTTC. It encodes CASSLELAGTSYNEQFF. The rearrangement uses TRBV11-2 and TRBJ2-1; 10 positions agree with TRBD2. V lost 0 bases to trimming and J lost 0 bases; unmatched junction nucleotides: 2. Germline V gene sequence: CDR1 SGHAT, CDR2 FQNNGV. The CDR3 runs to 17 residues.

The chain carries TRBV5-4 and TRBJ2-7; D is ambiguous. Trimming took 0 bases from V and 3 from J, leaving 7 bases between them. The CDR3 extends over 13 amino acids. From germline, CDR1 is SGHNT and CDR2 YYREEE (reference sequence). The CDR3 DNA is TGTGCCAGCAGCTTGGCCCCGATCTACGAGCAGTACGTC. Translation gives CASSLAPIYEQYV.

This clonotype was recorded many times. CDR3 DNA: TGCGCCAGCAGCTCTGACAGGGACCCTGAAGCTTTCTTT. It codes for CASSSDRDPEAFF. This rearrangement joins TRBV5-1 to TRBJ1-1, with 7 bases fitting TRBD1. V gave up 3 bases and J gave up 6 bases; unmatched junction bases: 5. CDR3 size: 13 residues. Germline CDR1 reads SGHRS; CDR2 reads YFSETQ.

There are many counts of this clonotype. The chain couples TRBV20-1 to TRBJ2-3; 16 bases match TRBD2. CDR3 size: 18 residues. Per germline, CDR1 DFQATT and CDR2 SNEGSKA (reference sequence). V was pared by 6 bases and J by 3 bases, with 12 bases of the junction left unmatched. This chain's CDR3 is CSAGGLAGGQGSTDTQYF. The CDR3 DNA reads TGCAGTGCCGGGGGACTAGCGGGGGGGCAAGGGAGTACAGATACGCAGTATTTT.

About this clonotype: Relative to the germline gene, one junction end is altered; a read error may explain this. This sequence joins TRBV12-3 or TRBV12-4 and TRBJ2-1; perhaps D is TRBD1 or TRBD2 (5 bases each). This CDR3 region has 14 residues. Here the CDR3 reads CASSSGTRANEQLF. Written as DNA, the CDR3 is TGTGCCAGCAGCTCCGGGACCAGGGCCAATGAGCAGCTCTTC.

This clonotype appeared a few times. The chain is built from TRBV11-2 and TRBJ1-4; maybe TRBD1 (6 bases). This CDR3 region has 17 residues. Deletions cut 2 bases from V and 8 bases from J, with 21 bases between. CDR1 and CDR2 from the germline V gene are SGHAT and FQNNGV. In DNA, the CDR3 is TGTGCCAGCAGCTTAAGGCTAGTCTCACAGGGCGGAGAAAAACTGTTTTTT. It codes for CASSLRLVSQGGEKLFF. Full variable domain (remainder filled in from reference TRBV11-2 and TRBJ1-4): EAGVAQSPRYKIIEKRQSVAFWCNPISGHATLYWYQQILGQGPKLLIQFQNNGVVDDSQLPKDRFSAERLKGVDSTLKIQPAKLEDSAVYLCASSLRLVSQGGEKLFFGSGTQLSVL.

This clonotype came up a few times. The chain employs TRBV9 and TRBJ2-7; possibly TRBD2 for D (6 bases). The CDR3 length is 15 residues. Germline assignment: CDR1 SGDLS and CDR2 YYNGEE. The V gene lost 3 bases and the J gene lost 2 bases, with 15 bases spanning the gap. The CDR3: CASSASGTRPYEQYF. DNA of the CDR3: TGTGCCAGCAGCGCTTCGGGGACTCGCCCCTACGAGCAGTACTTC.

This clonotype has at least ten counts. The V and J genes are TRBV29-1 and TRBJ2-5; TRBD2 might be the D (6 bases). V was pared by 7 bases and J by 2 bases, with 11 bases between. There are 12 residues in the CDR3. Looked up from germline, CDR1 is SQVTM and CDR2 is ANQGSEA. CDR3 region: CSAWGGQETQYF. The CDR3 DNA is TGCAGCGCCTGGGGAGGACAAGAGACCCAGTACTTC.

This clonotype was detected only a few times. This CDR3 reads CAWSKGSHSYEQYF. CDR3 bases: TGTGCCTGGAGTAAGGGCAGTCACTCTTACGAGCAGTACTTC. The chain has TRBV30 and TRBJ2-7; no definite D call. V lost 2 bases and J lost 4, with 15 bases in between. Germline V gene data show CDR1 as GTSNPN and CDR2 as SVGIG (reference sequence). CDR3 length: 14 amino acids.

This clonotype showed up many times. This rearrangement joins TRBV29-1 to TRBJ2-3; 13 bases agree with TRBD2. The CDR3 runs 12 residues. Germline CDR1 and CDR2: SQVTM and ANQGSEA. The V segment lost 7 bases and the J segment 6 bases; nucleotides outside the gene matches: 1. The CDR3 bases are TGCAGCGGGACTAGCGGGGGTGATACGCAGTATTTT. Amino acid sequence: CSGTSGGDTQYF.

J is TRBJ2-1 and V is TRBV27, with 7 bases lining up with TRBD1. J lost 4 bases, V lost 8 bases, and 11 bases had no gene match. This CDR3 contains 15 residues. Germline-derived CDR1 and CDR2 are MNHEY and SMNVEV (reference sequence). For the CDR3, the DNA is TGTGCCAGCGGGACCCGGGACAGAGATTACAATGAGCAGTTCTTC. Translated, it gives CASGTRDRDYNEQFF.

This clonotype has at least ten counts. The chain employs TRBV29-1 and TRBJ1-1; maybe TRBD1 (5 bases). Germline V gene sequence: CDR1 SQVTM, CDR2 ANQGSEA. V was shortened by 7 bases and J by 11 bases, with 14 bases between the two germline ends. The CDR3 extends over 10 amino acids. CDR3 coding DNA: TGCAGCGGGGGGTGGGGAGAGGCTTTCTTT. Its protein product is CSGGWGEAFF. Combining the CDR3 with reference TRBV29-1 and TRBJ1-1 gives the whole variable domain SAVISQKPSRDICQRGTSLTIQCQVDSQVTMMFWYRQQPGQSLTLIATANQGSEATYESGFVIDKFPISRPNLTFSTLTVSNMSPEDSSIYLCSGGWGEAFFGQGTRLTVV.

This rearrangement joins TRBV5-1 to TRBJ2-2; TRBD1 aligns across 12 bases. Germline trimming cut 3 bases from V and 7 bases from J; bases unmatched to any gene: 4. Per germline, CDR1 SGHRS and CDR2 YFSETQ. The CDR3 is 15 amino acids. In DNA, the CDR3 is TGCGCCAGCAGCTCCGGGACAGGGGGCTTCGGGGAGCTGTTTTTT. Translation: CASSSGTGGFGELFF.